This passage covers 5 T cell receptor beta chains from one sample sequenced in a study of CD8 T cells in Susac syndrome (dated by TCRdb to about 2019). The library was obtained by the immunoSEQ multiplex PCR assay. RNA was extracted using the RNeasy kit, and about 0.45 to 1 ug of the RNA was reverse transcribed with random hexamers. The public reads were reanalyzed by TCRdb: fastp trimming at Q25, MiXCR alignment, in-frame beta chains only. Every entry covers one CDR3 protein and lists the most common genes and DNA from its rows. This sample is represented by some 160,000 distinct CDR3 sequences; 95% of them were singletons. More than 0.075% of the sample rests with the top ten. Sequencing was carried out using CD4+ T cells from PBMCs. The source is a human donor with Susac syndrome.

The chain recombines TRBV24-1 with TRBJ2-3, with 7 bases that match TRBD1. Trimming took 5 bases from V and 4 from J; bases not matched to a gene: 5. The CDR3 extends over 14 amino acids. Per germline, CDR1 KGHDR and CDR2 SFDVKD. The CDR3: CATSGDRVPDTQYF. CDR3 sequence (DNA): TGTGCCACCAGTGGCGACAGGGTTCCAGATACGCAGTATTTT.

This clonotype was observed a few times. The CDR3 region has the DNA TGTGCCAGCTCACCGGGACAGGGTAATGAAAAACTGTTTTTT. It translates to CASSPGQGNEKLFF. The chain joins TRBV18 to TRBJ1-4; 9 bases align to TRBD1. The J segment lost 4 bases and the V segment lost 3 bases, leaving 0 bases of the junction unmatched. The CDR3 extends over 14 amino acids. Germline CDR1 reads KGHSH; CDR2 reads LQKENI.

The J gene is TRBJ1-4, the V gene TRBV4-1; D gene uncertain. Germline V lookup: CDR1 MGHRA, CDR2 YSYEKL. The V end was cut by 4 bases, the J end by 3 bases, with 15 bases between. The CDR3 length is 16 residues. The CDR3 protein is CASSLRVWKPNEKLFF. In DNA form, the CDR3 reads TGCGCCAGCAGCCTGCGAGTGTGGAAGCCTAATGAAAAACTGTTTTTT.

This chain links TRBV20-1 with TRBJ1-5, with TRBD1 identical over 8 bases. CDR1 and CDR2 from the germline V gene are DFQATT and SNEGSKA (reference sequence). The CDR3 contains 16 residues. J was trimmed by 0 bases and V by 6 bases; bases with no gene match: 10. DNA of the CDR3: TGCAGTGCCAATTGGGGCACAGGGGGTAGCAATCAGCCCCAGCATTTT. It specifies CSANWGTGGSNQPQHF.

This CDR3 is CASSGRLAGEDAEQFF. CDR3 in DNA: TGTGCCAGCAGTGGCCGACTAGCGGGAGAAGACGCTGAGCAGTTCTTC. This chain joins TRBV12-3 or TRBV12-4 and TRBJ2-1; 12 nucleotides agree with TRBD2. V was clipped by 5 bases and J by 9 bases; unmatched bases: 11. This CDR3 has 16 amino acids.